This T cell receptor (beta chain) was sequenced in a study of CD8 T cells in ankylosing spondylitis. It was by quantitative 5'-RACE with molecular barcodes that TCR beta libraries were made. TCRdb passed the 5' RACE reads through MiXCR, listing each CDR3 protein once. The table records 200,000 to 250,000 distinct CDR3 sequences, 10% to 13% of them present only once. This clonotype was picked up many times. Antigen specificity is unknown. Findings of the study overall: Disease-linked clones bore a CD8+ phenotype, appearing relatively rarely in peripheral blood. It was reported that disease-linked clones were significantly enriched in matched ankylosing spondylitis synovial fluid.

This TCR was sampled from a male donor with ankylosing spondylitis or in good health (not recorded which). The sequencing sample was made of blood, either unsorted or a sorted T cell fraction (not recorded which).

The CDR3 is CASSYGQGTIHYGYTF. The CDR3 DNA follows: TGCGCCAGCAGCTATGGACAGGGGACAATTCACTATGGCTACACCTTC. V and J are TRBV5-1 and TRBJ1-2, with 9 bases aligning to TRBD1. Trimming took 3 bases from V and 3 from J; bases not matched to a gene: 9. Germline lookup yields CDR1 SGHRS and CDR2 YFSETQ. This CDR3 is 16 amino acids long.